This TCR beta chain derives from a study of T cells in Graves' hyperthyroidism and ophthalmopathy. Amplified TCR beta CDR3 regions came from RNA transcripts. The HTBI primer set drove a first-round RT-PCR of the TCR CDR3. MiXCR was run by TCRdb on the multiplex PCR reads, yielding one entry per CDR3 protein. Of hundreds of thousands of distinct CDR3 sequences in the sample, approximately 44% were seen once. Study conclusions and caveats: Ophthalmopathy was separated from stable hyperthyroidism by a 13 V-J model. The majority of expanded thyroid clonotypes above 0.001 also appeared in blood.

The V gene's germline CDR1 is MNHEY and CDR2 SVGAGI. This CDR3 is 13 amino acids long. V was cut by 2 bases and J by 4 bases, with 8 bases left in between. Newly diagnosed hyperthyroidism, duration under 2 months, in patients aged 18 to 65. On this clonotype itself: The antigen is unknown.

The sample was peripheral blood or thyroid tissue (not recorded which). This TCR came from a woman under 30 with Graves' hyperthyroidism. The chain has TRBV6-5 and TRBJ1-1; no definite D call. DNA of the CDR3: TGTGCCAGCAGTTACGCAGTTACCACTGAAGCTTTCTTT. It is translated as CASSYAVTTEAFF.